This T cell receptor beta chain is from a study of T cell responses to AZD1222 COVID-19 vaccine (dated by TCRdb to the early 2020s). General notes on the study: AZD1222 recipients whose second dose came at about 4 weeks and those whose second dose came at about 12 weeks were combined into one group, since spike-specific TCR depth and breadth did not differ between the two schedules. A total of around 240 trial participants underwent TCR sequencing, of whom 200 to 220 had received two doses of AZD1222 and about 25 had received two doses of the MenACWY control vaccine. Trial participants were enrolled by age into 18-55, 56-69 and 70-plus year subgroups, with about 150, 28 and 57 TCR-sequenced participants respectively. General study outcomes and caveats: Participants were mostly white British, with more females than males. The authors suggested clonal diversity may have been underestimated. After two AZD1222 doses, both the breadth and the depth of spike-specific TCRs were significantly higher than at day 0 and than in MenACWY recipients. Conclusions about previously exposed vaccinees were limited because only 6 or 7 AZD1222 recipients were SARS-CoV-2 seropositive at baseline. CD4 TCRs associated with the vaccine covered the entire spike protein, and the dominant responses were in regions 160-218 and 743-854. The 56-69-year group was small, and its depth increase did not reach significance, likely because of low power. Because no samples from the day 14 peak response were available, repertoires could be characterized only after the peak T cell response. Nearly half of unique spike-specific TCRs reportedly recognized epitopes outside regions mutated in the B.1.351 and B.1.1.7 variants.

Read against the paper, the sample's time point label means: baseline before first vaccination. Samples from vaccinated people were obtained from the UK trials COV001 and COV002, which included a single-blind randomized controlled phase 2/3 trial of AZD1222 (ChAdOx1 nCoV-19) in healthy adults. For TCRbeta chain sequencing, PBMC samples from trial participants were taken at day 0 and at day 28 after the second dose. The germline V gene (reference sequence) sets CDR1 to LGHDT and CDR2 to YNNKEL. Counted from cysteine to phenylalanine, this CDR3 has 16 amino acids. Of all the DNA, just the CDR3 is kept, 48 bases in frame from base 1. The germline V end is reduced by 2 bases and the J end by 7 bases; junction bases left unmatched: 12. Points on this clone: No antigen is known for it. No per-base quality is available; no much larger clone lies one base away.

The CDR3 regions of human TCRbeta chains were analyzed by immunosequencing. On the authors' methods: TCRs in the repertoires were matched against a reference library of SARS-CoV-2-specific TCRs that had been generated with the MIRA antigen-specificity platform. Breadth meant the fraction of unique TCRs that were SARS-CoV-2-associated, whereas depth meant the fraction of total T cells that were SARS-CoV-2-associated. Each spike-specific TCR was assigned to its reactive spike region and to a CD4 or CD8 class using the MIRA data. Log10-transformed breadth and depth values were compared by one-way ANOVA with Sidak's multiple comparisons tests. Not all clones reach the TCRdb copy of this immuneACCESS table, which keeps in-frame sequences only. Checked studies attribute under half of the gap to unresolved V genes and leave the rest unexplained. The V and J calls and clone size are taken from that table; D and trimming were inferred from the DNA. Here the sample has tens of thousands of clones; 85% occur a single time. The ten top clones hold approximately 18% of the sample.

The rearranged segments are TRBV3-1 (or the pseudogene TRBV3-2) and TRBJ2-3, and TRBD1 matches 7 of the central bases. Here the sequenced sample was peripheral blood, taken on day 0 of AZD1222 vaccination. This sequence was found in an adult in good health. The bases are TGTGCCAGCAGCCAACGAAAGACAGGGTGGGGGAATACGCAGTATTTT. It translates as CASSQRKTGWGNTQYF.